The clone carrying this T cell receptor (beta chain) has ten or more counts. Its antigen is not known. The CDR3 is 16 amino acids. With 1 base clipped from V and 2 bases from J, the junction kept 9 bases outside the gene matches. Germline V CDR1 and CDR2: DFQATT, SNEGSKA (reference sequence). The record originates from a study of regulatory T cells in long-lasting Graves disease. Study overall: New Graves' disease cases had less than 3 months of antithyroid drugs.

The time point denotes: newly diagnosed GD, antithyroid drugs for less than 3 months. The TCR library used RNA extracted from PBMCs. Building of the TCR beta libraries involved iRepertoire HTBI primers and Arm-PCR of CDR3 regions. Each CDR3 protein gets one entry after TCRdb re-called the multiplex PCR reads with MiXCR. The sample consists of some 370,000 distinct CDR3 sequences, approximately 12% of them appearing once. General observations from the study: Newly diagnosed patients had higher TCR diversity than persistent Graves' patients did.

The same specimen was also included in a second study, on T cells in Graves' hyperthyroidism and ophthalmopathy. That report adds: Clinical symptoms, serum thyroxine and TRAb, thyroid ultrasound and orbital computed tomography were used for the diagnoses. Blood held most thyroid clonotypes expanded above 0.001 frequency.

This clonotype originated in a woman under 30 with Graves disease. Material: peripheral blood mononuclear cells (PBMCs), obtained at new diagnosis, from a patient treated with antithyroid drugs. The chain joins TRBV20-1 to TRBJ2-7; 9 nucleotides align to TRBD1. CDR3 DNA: TGCAGTGCTAGAGGTGCCGGGACAGGGATCCCCTACGAGCAGTACTTC. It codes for CSARGAGTGIPYEQYF.